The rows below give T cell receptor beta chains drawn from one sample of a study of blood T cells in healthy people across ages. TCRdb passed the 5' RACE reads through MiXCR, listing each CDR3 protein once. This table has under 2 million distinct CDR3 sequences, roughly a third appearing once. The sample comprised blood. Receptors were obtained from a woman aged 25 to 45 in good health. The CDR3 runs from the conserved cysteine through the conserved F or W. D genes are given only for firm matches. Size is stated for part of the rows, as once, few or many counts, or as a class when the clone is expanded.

cdr3_aa: CASSVVSNTEAFF; cdr3_nt: TGTGCCAGCAGCGTAGTATCGAACACTGAAGCTTTCTTT; clone_size: many; j_call: TRBJ1-1; d_call: -; v_call: TRBV9; cdr3_length: 13
cdr3_aa: CASSSPERALIGFRETQYF; cdr3_nt: TGTGCCAGCAGCTCCCCCGAACGGGCCTTAATCGGGTTCAGAGAGACCCAGTACTTC; clone_size: few; j_call: TRBJ2-5; d_call: -; v_call: TRBV5-5; cdr3_length: 19
cdr3_aa: CASIPGTGVNEQYF; cdr3_nt: TGTGCCAGCATTCCCGGGACAGGGGTGAACGAGCAGTACTTC; clone_size: -; j_call: TRBJ2-7; d_call: TRBD1; v_call: TRBV2; cdr3_length: 14
cdr3_aa: CSVAGGGDEKLFF; cdr3_nt: TGCAGCGTTGCAGGGGGCGGGGATGAAAAACTGTTTTTT; clone_size: -; j_call: TRBJ1-4; d_call: TRBD1; v_call: TRBV29-1; cdr3_length: 13
cdr3_aa: CASSQEGRHYGHTF; cdr3_nt: TGTGCCAGCAGCCAAGAAGGCAGGCACTATGGCCACACCTTC; clone_size: -; j_call: TRBJ1-2; d_call: -; v_call: TRBV14; cdr3_length: 14
cdr3_aa: CASSWEISGANVLTF; cdr3_nt: TGTGCCAGCAGTTGGGAAATCTCTGGGGCCAACGTCCTGACTTTC; clone_size: -; j_call: TRBJ2-6; d_call: -; v_call: TRBV2; cdr3_length: 15
cdr3_aa: CASSHLPSGSYNEQFF; cdr3_nt: TGCGCCAGCAGCCACCTCCCTAGCGGGAGCTACAATGAGCAGTTCTTC; clone_size: -; j_call: TRBJ2-1; d_call: TRBD2; v_call: TRBV4-1; cdr3_length: 16
cdr3_aa: CASSFGGRSYEQYF; cdr3_nt: TGTGCCAGCAGTTTTGGGGGACGCTCCTACGAGCAGTACTTC; clone_size: many; j_call: TRBJ2-7; d_call: -; v_call: TRBV12-3/TRBV12-4; cdr3_length: 14
cdr3_aa: CSARESTRGGYEQYF; cdr3_nt: TGCAGTGCTAGAGAATCGACCCGAGGCGGCTACGAGCAGTACTTC; clone_size: -; j_call: TRBJ2-7; d_call: -; v_call: TRBV20-1; cdr3_length: 15
cdr3_aa: CASSRTKVTMGYTF; cdr3_nt: TGTGCCAGCAGTCGAACGAAGGTTACTATGGGCTACACCTTC; clone_size: -; j_call: TRBJ1-2; d_call: -; v_call: TRBV6-5; cdr3_length: 14
cdr3_aa: CASRSGAGETQYF; cdr3_nt: TGTGCCAGCAGGAGCGGGGCGGGGGAGACCCAGTACTTC; clone_size: once; j_call: TRBJ2-5; d_call: TRBD2; v_call: TRBV7-2; cdr3_length: 13
cdr3_aa: CASSIIGLAGGETQYF; cdr3_nt: TGTGCCAGCAGCATTATAGGGCTAGCGGGCGGGGAGACCCAGTACTTC; clone_size: -; j_call: TRBJ2-5; d_call: TRBD2; v_call: TRBV2; cdr3_length: 16
cdr3_aa: CASSVISGRTDTQYF; cdr3_nt: TGTGCCAGCAGCGTGATTAGCGGGAGGACAGATACGCAGTATTTT; clone_size: many; j_call: TRBJ2-3; d_call: TRBD2; v_call: TRBV9; cdr3_length: 15
cdr3_aa: CASSYEKAGGRNIQYF; cdr3_nt: TGTGCCAGCAGCTACGAGAAAGCGGGAGGTCGAAACATTCAGTACTTC; clone_size: -; j_call: TRBJ2-4; d_call: TRBD2; v_call: TRBV7-8; cdr3_length: 16
cdr3_aa: CASSFVGGSRGKQETQYF; cdr3_nt: TGCGCCAGCAGCTTTGTCGGTGGATCCAGGGGGAAGCAAGAGACCCAGTACTTC; clone_size: many; j_call: TRBJ2-5; d_call: TRBD1; v_call: TRBV5-1; cdr3_length: 18
cdr3_aa: CASTRTIVYEQFF; cdr3_nt: TGTGCCAGCACACGGACTATCGTCTATGAGCAGTTCTTC; clone_size: few; j_call: TRBJ2-1; d_call: -; v_call: TRBV5-8; cdr3_length: 13
cdr3_aa: CASSLGLERGTEAFF; cdr3_nt: TGTGCCAGCAGTTTAGGGCTCGAACGGGGCACTGAAGCTTTCTTT; clone_size: many; j_call: TRBJ1-1; d_call: -; v_call: TRBV12-3/TRBV12-4; cdr3_length: 15
cdr3_aa: CASSLVPDTDTQYF; cdr3_nt: TGCGCCAGCAGCTTGGTTCCGGATACAGATACGCAGTATTTT; clone_size: few; j_call: TRBJ2-3; d_call: -; v_call: TRBV5-1; cdr3_length: 14
cdr3_aa: CASSPDRGERFF; cdr3_nt: TGTGCCAGCAGCCCTGACAGGGGGGAGCGGTTCTTC; clone_size: few; j_call: TRBJ2-1; d_call: TRBD1; v_call: TRBV14; cdr3_length: 12
cdr3_aa: CASSPRTSETNEQFF; cdr3_nt: TGTGCCAGCTCTCCGAGGACTAGCGAGACCAATGAGCAGTTCTTC; clone_size: once; j_call: TRBJ2-1; d_call: TRBD2; v_call: TRBV18; cdr3_length: 15
cdr3_aa: CASSPSGRVNSYEQYF; cdr3_nt: TGTGCCAGCAGTCCTAGCGGGAGGGTGAACTCCTACGAGCAGTACTTC; clone_size: -; j_call: TRBJ2-7; d_call: TRBD2; v_call: TRBV12-3/TRBV12-4; cdr3_length: 16
cdr3_aa: CSVVGGGVTEAFF; cdr3_nt: TGCAGCGTCGTAGGTGGTGGTGTCACTGAAGCTTTCTTT; clone_size: few; j_call: TRBJ1-1; d_call: -; v_call: TRBV29-1; cdr3_length: 13
cdr3_aa: CASSKTTTGRVYEQYF; cdr3_nt: TGTGCCAGCAGTAAAACCACGACAGGCCGAGTCTACGAGCAGTACTTC; clone_size: -; j_call: TRBJ2-7; d_call: -; v_call: TRBV27; cdr3_length: 16
cdr3_aa: CASRPQRGSGANVLTF; cdr3_nt: TGTGCCAGCAGACCCCAACGGGGCTCTGGGGCCAACGTCCTGACTTTC; clone_size: -; j_call: TRBJ2-6; d_call: -; v_call: TRBV6-6; cdr3_length: 16
cdr3_aa: CSAKSLTEGTEAFF; cdr3_nt: TGCAGTGCTAAGTCCTTAACGGAAGGCACTGAAGCTTTCTTT; clone_size: -; j_call: TRBJ1-1; d_call: -; v_call: TRBV20-1; cdr3_length: 14
cdr3_aa: CASSLWTGRGSYNEQFF; cdr3_nt: TGTGCCAGCAGCCTATGGACTGGACGGGGTTCCTACAATGAGCAGTTCTTC; clone_size: -; j_call: TRBJ2-1; d_call: -; v_call: TRBV3-1; cdr3_length: 17
cdr3_aa: CASSDSSYSSHNEQFF; cdr3_nt: TGTGCCAGCAGTGATTCTAGCTATAGCTCCCACAATGAGCAGTTCTTC; clone_size: -; j_call: TRBJ2-1; d_call: -; v_call: TRBV6-1; cdr3_length: 16
cdr3_aa: CAKKDREDGYTF; cdr3_nt: TGCGCCAAGAAGGACAGGGAAGATGGCTACACCTTC; clone_size: -; j_call: TRBJ1-2; d_call: TRBD1; v_call: TRBV10-2; cdr3_length: 12
cdr3_aa: CASSQDPGLATDTQYF; cdr3_nt: TGTGCCAGCAGCCAAGACCCGGGACTAGCGACAGATACGCAGTATTTT; clone_size: few; j_call: TRBJ2-3; d_call: TRBD2; v_call: TRBV3-1; cdr3_length: 16
cdr3_aa: CASIPYPSSYNEQYF; cdr3_nt: TGTGCCAGCATTCCATACCCGAGCTCCTACAATGAGCAGTACTTC; clone_size: -; j_call: TRBJ2-7; d_call: -; v_call: TRBV12-3/TRBV12-4; cdr3_length: 15
cdr3_aa: CASSYPGDSGVTYEQYF; cdr3_nt: TGTGCCAGCAGTTACCCCGGGGATAGCGGGGTAACCTACGAGCAGTACTTC; clone_size: -; j_call: TRBJ2-7; d_call: TRBD2; v_call: TRBV6-6; cdr3_length: 17
cdr3_aa: CASRAGSTNEKLFF; cdr3_nt: TGTGCCAGCAGAGCAGGGTCAACTAATGAAAAACTGTTTTTT; clone_size: -; j_call: TRBJ1-4; d_call: -; v_call: TRBV11-2; cdr3_length: 14
cdr3_aa: CASSLWGNRSPLHF; cdr3_nt: TGTGCCAGCAGTTTATGGGGCAATAGATCACCCCTCCACTTT; clone_size: -; j_call: TRBJ1-6; d_call: -; v_call: TRBV28; cdr3_length: 14
cdr3_aa: CASSFWDRNQPQHF; cdr3_nt: TGTGCCAGCAGTTTTTGGGATCGCAATCAGCCCCAGCATTTT; clone_size: few; j_call: TRBJ1-5; d_call: -; v_call: TRBV12-3/TRBV12-4; cdr3_length: 14
cdr3_aa: CSARVPGLGAGGEQFF; cdr3_nt: TGCAGTGCTAGAGTTCCGGGACTAGGGGCCGGCGGTGAGCAGTTCTTC; clone_size: -; j_call: TRBJ2-1; d_call: TRBD2; v_call: TRBV20-1; cdr3_length: 16
cdr3_aa: CANAEDRGYNSPLHF; cdr3_nt: TGTGCCAACGCCGAGGACAGGGGGTATAATTCACCCCTCCACTTT; clone_size: -; j_call: TRBJ1-6; d_call: TRBD1; v_call: TRBV2; cdr3_length: 15
cdr3_aa: CASSLSYPRDEQYF; cdr3_nt: TGTGCCAGCAGTTTATCGTACCCCAGGGACGAGCAGTACTTC; clone_size: -; j_call: TRBJ2-7; d_call: -; v_call: TRBV27; cdr3_length: 14
cdr3_aa: CATSRTGLNEQFF; cdr3_nt: TGTGCCACCAGCAGGACAGGGCTAAATGAGCAGTTCTTC; clone_size: -; j_call: TRBJ2-1; d_call: TRBD1; v_call: TRBV15; cdr3_length: 13
cdr3_aa: CSARDLQVGGYTF; cdr3_nt: TGCAGTGCTAGAGATCTTCAGGTCGGTGGCTACACCTTC; clone_size: -; j_call: TRBJ1-2; d_call: -; v_call: TRBV20-1; cdr3_length: 13
cdr3_aa: CSADRPRGYSTDTQYF; cdr3_nt: TGCAGTGCAGATCGCCCGCGGGGGTATAGCACAGATACGCAGTATTTT; clone_size: few; j_call: TRBJ2-3; d_call: TRBD2; v_call: TRBV20-1; cdr3_length: 16
cdr3_aa: CSVVAQTNTEAFF; cdr3_nt: TGCAGCGTTGTTGCCCAGACGAACACTGAAGCTTTCTTT; clone_size: few; j_call: TRBJ1-1; d_call: -; v_call: TRBV29-1; cdr3_length: 13
cdr3_aa: CASSQEWGRLDGYTF; cdr3_nt: TGTGCCAGCAGCCAAGAGTGGGGTCGATTGGATGGCTACACCTTC; clone_size: -; j_call: TRBJ1-2; d_call: -; v_call: TRBV3-1; cdr3_length: 15
cdr3_aa: CASSLAGKSNEQFF; cdr3_nt: TGCGCCAGCAGCTTAGCGGGGAAAAGTAATGAGCAGTTCTTC; clone_size: once; j_call: TRBJ2-1; d_call: TRBD2; v_call: TRBV5-1; cdr3_length: 14
cdr3_aa: CASANVGGATDTQYF; cdr3_nt: TGTGCCAGCGCAAACGTGGGGGGGGCCACAGATACGCAGTATTTT; clone_size: few; j_call: TRBJ2-3; d_call: -; v_call: TRBV7-3; cdr3_length: 15
cdr3_aa: CSAPMGDRLEVGEQFF; cdr3_nt: TGCAGTGCGCCGATGGGGGACAGGTTAGAGGTTGGGGAGCAGTTCTTC; clone_size: few; j_call: TRBJ2-1; d_call: TRBD1; v_call: TRBV20-1; cdr3_length: 16
cdr3_aa: CASRGELNTEAFF; cdr3_nt: TGTGCCAGCCGGGGTGAGCTGAACACTGAAGCTTTCTTT; clone_size: -; j_call: TRBJ1-1; d_call: -; v_call: TRBV5-1; cdr3_length: 13
cdr3_aa: CSALRGVQGYTF; cdr3_nt: TGCAGTGCTCTCAGGGGAGTTCAAGGCTACACCTTC; clone_size: few; j_call: TRBJ1-2; d_call: -; v_call: TRBV20-1; cdr3_length: 12
cdr3_aa: CASSFLPSGDQETQFF; cdr3_nt: TGCGCCAGCAGCTTCCTCCCTAGCGGGGACCAAGAGACCCAGTTCTTC; clone_size: -; j_call: TRBJ2-1; d_call: TRBD2; v_call: TRBV5-1; cdr3_length: 16
cdr3_aa: CASSSHWRGYNEQFF; cdr3_nt: TGTGCCAGCAGTTCCCACTGGCGGGGTTACAATGAGCAGTTCTTC; clone_size: -; j_call: TRBJ2-1; d_call: -; v_call: TRBV12-3/TRBV12-4; cdr3_length: 15
cdr3_aa: CAWSVGTQYF; cdr3_nt: TGTGCCTGGAGTGTTGGAACCCAGTACTTC; clone_size: -; j_call: TRBJ2-5; d_call: -; v_call: TRBV30; cdr3_length: 10
cdr3_aa: CASRRDENEQFF; cdr3_nt: TGTGCCTCCCGGCGAGATGAGAATGAGCAGTTCTTC; clone_size: many; j_call: TRBJ2-1; d_call: -; v_call: TRBV10-3; cdr3_length: 12
cdr3_aa: CASSLNGHINNEQFF; cdr3_nt: TGTGCCAGCAGCTTAAACGGGCATATCAACAATGAGCAGTTCTTC; clone_size: few; j_call: TRBJ2-1; d_call: -; v_call: TRBV7-8; cdr3_length: 15
cdr3_aa: CASSPRTGDGYTF; cdr3_nt: TGTGCCAGCAGCCCCCGGACAGGGGACGGCTACACCTTC; clone_size: many; j_call: TRBJ1-2; d_call: TRBD1; v_call: TRBV3-1; cdr3_length: 13